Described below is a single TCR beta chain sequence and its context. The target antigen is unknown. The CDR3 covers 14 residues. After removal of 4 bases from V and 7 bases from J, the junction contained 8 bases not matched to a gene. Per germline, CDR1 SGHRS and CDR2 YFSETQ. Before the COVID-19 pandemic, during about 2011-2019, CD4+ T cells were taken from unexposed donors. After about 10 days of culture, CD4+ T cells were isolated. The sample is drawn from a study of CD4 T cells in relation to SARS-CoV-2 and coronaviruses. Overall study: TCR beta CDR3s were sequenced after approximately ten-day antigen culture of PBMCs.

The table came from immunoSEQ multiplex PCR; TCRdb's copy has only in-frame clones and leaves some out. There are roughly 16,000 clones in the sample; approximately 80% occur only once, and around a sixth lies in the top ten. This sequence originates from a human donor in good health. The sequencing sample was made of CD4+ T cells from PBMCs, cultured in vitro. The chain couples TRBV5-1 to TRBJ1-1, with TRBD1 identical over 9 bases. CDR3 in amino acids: CASSAAGTGSEAFF. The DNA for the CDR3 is TGCGCCAGCAGCGCGGCCGGGACAGGGAGTGAAGCTTTCTTT.